Included here is one T cell receptor beta chain sequence, with context. Germline V gene lookup returns CDR1 SNHLY and CDR2 FYNNEI. V gave up 2 bases and J gave up 5 bases, with 3 bases separating them. The CDR3 spans 12 residues. The data are from a study of blood T cell repertoires in COVID-19. Study at large: Whether acute or convalescent, the COVID-19 samples came from the United States, Italy and Spain. T cells, B-cell-depleted T cells, or PBMCs provided the cDNA or gDNA that served as material.

Authors' processing steps: Amplification with reference gene primers provided the estimates of nucleated cell counts. Profiled with immunoSEQ multiplex PCR; TCRdb holds only in-frame clones, not every one. V and J calls and clone size come straight from that table; D and trimming were deduced from the DNA. In the table there are roughly 200,000 clones, around four fifths of which are singletons. The sample taken for sequencing was peripheral blood. The chain uses TRBV2 and TRBJ2-2; no clear D gene. The sequence was collected from a woman of 80 years or more with active or convalescent COVID-19. CDR3 nucleotide sequence: TGTGCCAGCAGTGAATCGACCGGGGAGCTGTTTTTT. It is translated as CASSESTGELFF.